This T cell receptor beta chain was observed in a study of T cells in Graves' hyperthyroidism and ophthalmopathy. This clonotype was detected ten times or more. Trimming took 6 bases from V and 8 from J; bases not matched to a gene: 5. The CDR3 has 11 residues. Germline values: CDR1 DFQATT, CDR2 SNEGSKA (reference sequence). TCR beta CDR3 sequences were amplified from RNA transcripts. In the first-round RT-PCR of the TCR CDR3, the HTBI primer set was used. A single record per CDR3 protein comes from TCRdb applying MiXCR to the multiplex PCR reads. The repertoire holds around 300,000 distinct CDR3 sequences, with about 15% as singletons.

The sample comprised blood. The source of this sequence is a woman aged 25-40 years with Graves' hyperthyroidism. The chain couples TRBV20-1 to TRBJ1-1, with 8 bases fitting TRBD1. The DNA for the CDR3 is TGCAGTGCGGATACAGGGGGAGAAGCTTTCTTT. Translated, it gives CSADTGGEAFF.